These 25 T cell receptor beta chains were sequenced from one sample in a study of cytomegalovirus exposure and HLA in healthy donors. The PCR used 60 Vbeta and 13 Jbeta primers. Repertoires were generated with immunoSEQ multiplex PCR, while TCRdb's copy carries only in-frame clones and drops some. The table lists 100,000 to 150,000 clones, about 74% of them singletons, with 5.8% in the top ten. Sequencing was performed on PBMCs. The receptors stem from a woman in her 50s in good health and CMV-seropositive.

V and J are TRBV5-6 and TRBJ2-7; 8 positions agree with TRBD1. The CDR3 extends over 14 amino acids. CDR1 is SGHDT, CDR2 YYEEEE, per germline. J was trimmed by 3 bases and V by 6 bases; bases with no gene match: 8. In DNA form, the CDR3 reads TGTGCCAGCAACCAAAACAGGGGGAGCTACGAGCAGTACTTC. Encoded protein: CASNQNRGSYEQYF.

The genes are TRBV11-3 and TRBJ1-1, with TRBD1 as a possible D gene (6 bases). V was trimmed by 4 bases and J by 0 bases, leaving 24 bases between them. The CDR3 totals 19 residues. CDR1 is SGHNT, CDR2 YENEEA, per germline. CDR3 amino acids: CASSSPPGARFPLNTEAFF. CDR3 nucleotide sequence: TGTGCCAGCAGCTCACCTCCAGGGGCCCGTTTTCCTTTGAACACTGAAGCTTTCTTT.

The J gene is TRBJ2-3, the V gene TRBV7-2; no reliable D call. This CDR3 contains 14 residues. CDR1 is SGHTA, CDR2 FQGNSA, per germline. Trimming removed 1 base from V and 2 bases from J, with 7 bases in between. The DNA of the CDR3 is TGTGCCAGCAGCTTAGGTGACTCCACAGATACGCAGTATTTT. Translated: CASSLGDSTDTQYF.

The chain joins TRBV5-1 to TRBJ2-7, with 9 bases that match TRBD1. The ends lost 2 bases at V and 5 bases at J; junction bases unmatched: 11. CDR1 SGHRS and CDR2 YFSETQ come from the germline V gene. The CDR3 is made up of 16 amino acids. The CDR3 nucleotides read TGCGCCAGCAGCTTAAGGCCCGCCGGGACAGGGAACGAGCAGTACTTC. Amino acid sequence: CASSLRPAGTGNEQYF.

V gene TRBV18 combines with J gene TRBJ1-4; no clear D. V dropped 3 bases and J dropped 4 bases, with 12 bases sitting between them. This CDR3 region has 15 residues. CDR1 is KGHSH, CDR2 LQKENI, per germline. CDR3 DNA sequence: TGTGCCAGCTCACCTGGTGGAACGGGTAATGAAAAACTGTTTTTT. It specifies CASSPGGTGNEKLFF.

V and J are TRBV10-1 and TRBJ1-1, with D possibly being TRBD1 (5 bases). Germline loops: CDR1 WNHNN, CDR2 SYGVQD (reference sequence). V dropped 3 bases and J dropped 0 bases, with 8 bases sitting between them. CDR3 length: 14 residues. As DNA, the CDR3 is TGCGCCAGCAGTGATGGGGGGGTGAACACTGAAGCTTTCTTT. Encoded protein: CASSDGGVNTEAFF.

This chain joins TRBV5-1 and TRBJ1-1; D might be TRBD1 (6 bases). CDR1 SGHRS and CDR2 YFSETQ come from the germline V gene. Trimming pared 2 bases from V and 4 bases from J, leaving 15 bases between. This CDR3 comprises 15 residues. This CDR3 is CASSFPDRSGTEAFF. DNA for the CDR3: TGCGCCAGCAGCTTCCCCGACAGGTCGGGCACTGAAGCTTTCTTT.

The chain employs TRBV5-5 and TRBJ2-1; weak D call: TRBD1 (7 bases). Trimming took 4 bases from V and 6 from J, leaving 17 bases between them. Germline CDR1 is SGHKS and CDR2 is YYEKEE (reference sequence). This CDR3 spans 15 amino acids. This chain's CDR3 is CASSLEGQSRNEQFF. In DNA form, the CDR3 reads TGTGCCAGCAGCCTGGAGGGACAGAGCCGCAATGAGCAGTTCTTC.

This chain uses TRBV5-4 with TRBJ2-7; 7 bases match TRBD2. This CDR3 is 14 amino acids long. V lost 1 base, J lost 3 bases, and 4 bases stayed unmatched. Germline-derived CDR1 and CDR2 are SGHNT and YYREEE (reference sequence). DNA of the CDR3: TGTGCCAGCAGCTTGCTCGTAGCGGGCTACGAGCAGTACTTC. Translation gives CASSLLVAGYEQYF.

This clone has a single count. The rearrangement uses TRBV18 and TRBJ2-5, with D possibly being TRBD1 (6 bases). Trimming left V 1 base short and J 3 bases short, with 15 bases between. The CDR3 covers 16 residues. Germline CDR1 is KGHSH and CDR2 is LQKENI. CDR3 coding DNA: TGTGCCAGCTCACCACTAACCGCACAGGGAGAAGAGACCCAGTACTTC. This sequence encodes CASSPLTAQGEETQYF.

This chain links TRBV11-3 with TRBJ2-1, with TRBD2 matching 13 bases. Trimming at V came to 5 bases and at J to 0 bases, leaving 10 bases not matched to a gene. Germline V CDR1 and CDR2: SGHNT, YENEEA. The CDR3 sequence is 19 residues long. The CDR3 spells CASSKPGLAGTSSYNEQFF. DNA of the CDR3: TGTGCCAGCAGCAAACCGGGACTAGCGGGGACGAGCTCCTACAATGAGCAGTTCTTC.

This clone was seen a handful of times. CDR3 coding DNA: TGCGCCAGCACCGAGAGTCAGGGAACTGGAAACACCATATATTTT. It encodes CASTESQGTGNTIYF. The chain combines TRBV10-2 with TRBJ1-3; possible D gene TRBD1, 5 bases. CDR3 length equals 15 residues. In germline, CDR1 is WSHSY, CDR2 SAAADI. V lost 7 bases to trimming and J lost 2 bases, with 15 bases between them.

The rearrangement links TRBV21-1 to TRBJ1-5; TRBD1 was called by the table and not checked on the DNA. TRBV21-1 is a pseudogene locus. The CDR3 extends over 15 amino acids. The CDR3 nucleotides are TGTGCCAGCAGCAAAAAAGAGGCAGGGTATCAGCCCCAGCATTTT. It specifies CASSKKEAGYQPQHF.

Concerning this clone itself: Distinct nucleotide sequences in the sample also encode this CDR3. CDR3 bases: TGTGCCAGCAGTCACTTTACAGGGGGAGCAACGTCGGAAAAACTGTTTTTT. It translates to CASSHFTGGATSEKLFF. The chain employs TRBV27 and TRBJ1-4; 8 positions match TRBD1. The junction had 16 bases not matched to a gene; V was cut back by 5 bases and J by 8 bases. The CDR3 has 17 residues. Germline-derived CDR1 and CDR2 are MNHEY and SMNVEV (reference sequence).

Comments on this clone: The sample contains more than one DNA sequence encoding this CDR3. This chain connects TRBV5-1 to TRBJ2-2; D not resolved. The CDR3 loop spans 12 amino acids. Trimming stripped 4 bases from V and 2 bases from J, with 3 bases between. Germline CDR1 and CDR2: SGHRS and YFSETQ. The CDR3 protein is CASSLNTGELFF. The CDR3 nucleotides read TGCGCCAGCAGCCTTAACACCGGGGAGCTGTTTTTT.

The chain has TRBV7-8 and TRBJ1-1; no definite D call. Trimming took off 4 bases at V and 3 bases at J, with 9 bases between the two ends. The germline gives CDR1 SGHVS, CDR2 FQNEAQ. CDR3 length equals 13 residues. CDR3 protein: CASSSHRDTEAFF. As DNA, the CDR3 is TGTGCCAGCAGCTCCCATCGGGACACTGAAGCTTTCTTT.

The CDR3 region is CASKSRSVTYEQYF. The CDR3, as DNA: TGTGCCAGCAAGTCCAGGTCGGTTACCTACGAGCAGTACTTC. The chain couples TRBV6-4 to TRBJ2-7; no clear D gene. Germline-derived CDR1 and CDR2 are MRHNA and SNTAGT. V gave up 7 bases and J gave up 2 bases, with 15 bases separating them. The CDR3 loop spans 14 amino acids.

This clone has just a few counts. This chain joins TRBV7-9 and TRBJ2-1; TRBD2 might be the D (5 bases). Trimming cost V 6 bases and J 4 bases, with 13 bases left between them. The length of the CDR3 is 14 residues. The V gene's germline CDR1 is SEHNR and CDR2 FQNEAQ (reference sequence). The CDR3 DNA follows: TGTGCCAGCAGAGCTGACCGGGGTTACAATGAGCAGTTCTTC. Encoded protein: CASRADRGYNEQFF. The whole variable domain, filled in from reference TRBV7-9 and TRBJ2-1, reads DTGVSQNPRHKITKRGQNVTFRCDPISEHNRLYWYRQTLGQGPEFLTYFQNEAQLEKSRLLSDRFSAERPKGSFSTLEIQRTEQGDSAMYLCASRADRGYNEQFFGPGTRLTVL.

The chain has TRBV5-1 and TRBJ2-5; 9 bases match TRBD2. CDR1 is SGHRS and CDR2 is YFSETQ in the germline V gene. The CDR3 is 15 amino acids. Losses at the gene ends were 4 bases for V and 5 bases for J; bases not matched to a gene: 9. The DNA of the CDR3 is TGCGCCAGCAGCGTTAGCGGGGGCTCTGGGGAGACCCAGTACTTC. It translates to CASSVSGGSGETQYF.

V gene TRBV6-5 combines with J gene TRBJ2-1; perhaps TRBD2 as D (6 bases). Between the trimmed V and J ends, which lost 4 bases and 0 bases, there was a span of 7 bases. Germline V gives CDR1 MNHEY, CDR2 SVGAGI. This CDR3 is 14 amino acids long. Here the CDR3 DNA reads TGTGCCAGCAGTTCCGGGGGCTCCTACAATGAGCAGTTCTTC. Amino acids: CASSSGGSYNEQFF.

The chain joins TRBV12-2 to TRBJ2-2; the DNA was not used to check the table's D call, TRBD2. TRBV12-2 has pseudogene status. There are 19 residues in the CDR3. CDR3 bases: TGTGCAAGTCGCTTGATTCCGCTAGCGGGGGGGCTCGGCACCGGGGAGCTGTTTTTT. It specifies CASRLIPLAGGLGTGELFF.

The rearrangement uses TRBV5-1 and TRBJ2-3; tentative D call: TRBD1 (5 bases). The V end was cut by 4 bases, the J end by 3 bases, with 9 bases between. The CDR3 spans 13 residues. Germline CDR1 reads SGHRS; CDR2 reads YFSETQ. The CDR3 sequence is CASSGQGTDTQYF. The CDR3 DNA is TGCGCCAGCAGCGGTCAGGGTACAGATACGCAGTATTTT.

The rearrangement joins TRBV6-6 to TRBJ2-7, with 11 bases that match TRBD1. V shed 7 bases, J shed 6 bases, and the junction held 8 bases outside the gene matches. CDR1 and CDR2 from the germline V gene are MNHNY and SVGAGI (reference sequence). The CDR3 extends over 14 amino acids. The CDR3 DNA sequence: TGTGCCAGCAAAAAAGGGACAGGGGGAGGCGAGCAGTACTTC. This sequence encodes CASKKGTGGGEQYF.

The chain links TRBV5-1 to TRBJ2-7, with TRBD2 matching 11 bases. This CDR3 is 15 amino acids long. Per germline, CDR1 SGHRS and CDR2 YFSETQ. The junction had 6 bases not matched to a gene; V was cut back by 0 bases and J by 7 bases. The CDR3 DNA reads as TGCGCCAGCAGCTTGGCTGCGGGACTAGCGGCGGAGCAGTACTTC. As protein: CASSLAAGLAAEQYF.

This clone has a single count. This CDR3 reads CASSSTVDSTGELFF. Here the CDR3 DNA reads TGCGCCAGCAGCTCCACCGTTGACTCTACCGGGGAGCTGTTTTTT. The chain combines TRBV5-1 with TRBJ2-2; the D is unclear. The CDR3 contains 15 residues. Trimming shortened V by 3 bases and J by 5 bases, and 14 bases separated the two germline ends. Germline V gene lookup returns CDR1 SGHRS and CDR2 YFSETQ.